This entry lists 17 T cell receptor beta chains sequenced from one sample in a study of blood T cell repertoires in COVID-19. Some clones are missing from TCRdb's copy, which holds only in-frame ones; the method was immunoSEQ multiplex PCR. The table lists 80,000 to 100,000 clones, 86% of them singletons. What was sequenced was peripheral blood. The source of these receptors is a woman of 80 years or more in a cohort sampled during active or convalescent COVID-19.

This clone was counted once. The chain couples TRBV7-3 to TRBJ2-5; D is possibly TRBD1 (6 bases). Germline loops: CDR1 SGHTA, CDR2 FQGTGA. Trimming removed 1 base from V and 7 bases from J, with 13 bases in between. The CDR3 consists of 14 residues. The chain's CDR3 is CASSLMVTGGTQYF. The DNA of the CDR3 is TGTGCCAGCAGCTTAATGGTGACAGGTGGGACCCAGTACTTC.

The CDR3 DNA reads as TGTGCCAGCAGTGAGCGCTCCTACAATGAGCAGTTCTTC. Translated: CASSERSYNEQFF. This sequence joins TRBV6-1 and TRBJ2-1, with no clear D. The germline gives CDR1 MNHNS, CDR2 SASEGT. Trimming took off 3 bases at V and 0 bases at J, with 3 bases between the two ends. This CDR3 region has 13 residues.

V is TRBV6-1 and J is TRBJ1-4; D is possibly TRBD1 (6 bases). Trimming removed 5 bases at V and 5 bases at J, with 15 bases between. This CDR3 has 15 residues. Germline loops: CDR1 MNHNS, CDR2 SASEGT. DNA for the CDR3: TGTGCCAGCAGTATTGTGGAGGGGGGGAATGAAAAACTGTTTTTT. Translation: CASSIVEGGNEKLFF.

V is TRBV19 and J is TRBJ2-7; a weak D match, TRBD1 (5 bases). The CDR3 runs 14 residues. The ends were cut back, 5 bases at V and 2 bases at J, with 13 bases in the middle. Germline values: CDR1 LNHDA, CDR2 SQIVND (reference sequence). In nucleotides, the CDR3 is TGTGCCAGTAGTCAACCAGGGATTCCCTACGAGCAGTACTTC. Translated, it gives CASSQPGIPYEQYF.

This rearrangement joins TRBV19 to TRBJ2-2; TRBD1 is a possible D gene (6 bases). The CDR3 sequence is 14 residues long. Germline loops: CDR1 LNHDA, CDR2 SQIVND (reference sequence). Trimming pared 4 bases from V and 4 bases from J, leaving 10 bases between. CDR3 protein: CASSTGVATGELFF. The CDR3 DNA is TGTGCCAGTAGTACAGGGGTCGCCACCGGGGAGCTGTTTTTT.

The V gene is TRBV15, the J gene TRBJ2-1; TRBD2 matches 15 bases. The CDR3 has 16 residues. Germline V gene data show CDR1 as LNHNV and CDR2 as YYDKDF (reference sequence). J lost 6 bases, V lost 0 bases, and 0 bases had no gene match. CDR3 loop: CATSREGLAGGNEQFF. The CDR3 nucleotides read TGTGCCACCAGCAGAGAGGGACTAGCGGGAGGCAATGAGCAGTTCTTC.

The J gene is TRBJ2-1, the V gene TRBV5-4, with no clear D. The CDR3 runs 14 residues. With 4 bases removed from V and 0 bases from J, the gap between germline ends came to 8 bases. Germline CDR1 reads SGHNT; CDR2 reads YYREEE (reference sequence). The CDR3 bases are TGTGCCAGCAGCCCTCCCGGCTCCTACAATGAGCAGTTCTTC. Protein: CASSPPGSYNEQFF.

The genes are TRBV21-1 and TRBJ1-1; no check of the table's D call, TRBD1, against the DNA was made. TRBV21-1 has pseudogene status. The CDR3 is made up of 16 amino acids. CDR3 sequence reads: CASSAPGQDMNTEAFF. The CDR3 DNA reads TGTGCCAGCAGCGCACCGGGACAGGACATGAACACTGAAGCTTTCTTT.

The chain couples TRBV21-1 to TRBJ2-1; the DNA was not used to check the table's D call, TRBD1. TRBV21-1 is flagged as a pseudogene. The CDR3 covers 20 residues. The CDR3 sequence is CASSKAVIRARQGCDNEQFF. CDR3 sequence (DNA): TGTGCCAGCAGCAAAGCAGTTATTCGGGCCCGACAGGGCTGTGACAATGAGCAGTTCTTC.

The CDR3 DNA is TGTGCCAGCTCATCAACGCCGACAGGGTCTGGAAACACCATATATTTT. This codes for CASSSTPTGSGNTIYF. This rearrangement joins TRBV18 to TRBJ1-3; 7 bases map to TRBD1. The V gene end was trimmed by 5 bases and the J gene end by 1 base; junction bases not matched to a gene: 8. CDR1 KGHSH and CDR2 LQKENI come from the germline V gene. CDR3 length: 16 residues.

The CDR3: CASSWTGPLGGYTF. Here the CDR3 DNA reads TGTGCCAGCAGCTGGACAGGCCCTCTTGGAGGCTACACCTTC. V gene TRBV5-8 combines with J gene TRBJ1-2; TRBD1 matches 7 bases. V lost 3 bases, J lost 8 bases, and 10 bases stayed unmatched. The length of the CDR3 is 14 residues. Germline CDR1 is SGHTS and CDR2 is YDEGEE. Looking up the rest from reference TRBV5-8 and TRBJ1-2 gives the full variable domain: EAGVTQSPTHLIKTRGQQATLRCSPISGHTSVYWYQQALGLGLQFLLWYDEGEERNRGNFPPRFSGRQFPNYSSELNVNALELEDSALYLCASSWTGPLGGYTFGSGTRLTVV.

The chain employs TRBV10-3 and TRBJ2-2; the D gene is possibly TRBD1 (5 bases). The germline V gene has CDR1 ENHRY and CDR2 SYGVKD. V lost 6 bases and J lost 4, with 15 bases in between. CDR3 length: 15 amino acids. This CDR3 reads CAIRILDRGTGELFF. CDR3 DNA: TGTGCCATCAGAATATTAGACAGAGGCACCGGGGAGCTGTTTTTT.

The genes are TRBV6-2 or TRBV6-3 and TRBJ2-1, with 10 bases matching TRBD2. Germline V gene data show CDR1 as MNHEY and CDR2 as SVGEGT. CDR3 length: 14 amino acids. After removal of 6 bases from V and 9 bases from J, the junction contained 8 bases not matched to a gene. CDR3 coding DNA: TGTGCCAGCAGCTCCGGGACTAGCGCGGGTGAGCAGTTCTTC. Its protein is CASSSGTSAGEQFF.

This clone has more than one count but fewer than ten. This rearrangement joins TRBV9 to TRBJ1-4; 8 bases fit TRBD1. Germline V gene lookup returns CDR1 SGDLS and CDR2 YYNGEE. This CDR3 spans 16 amino acids. J gave up 5 bases and V 0 bases, and 6 bases lay outside the gene matches. CDR3 region: CASSVAGDRTNEKLFF. In DNA, the CDR3 is TGTGCCAGCAGCGTAGCTGGGGACAGGACGAATGAAAAACTGTTTTTT.

The count of this clone is one. V usage is TRBV6-6 and J usage is TRBJ2-7; D is uncertain. The germline V gene has CDR1 MNHNY and CDR2 SVGAGI (reference sequence). V lost 0 bases and J 4 bases, leaving 7 bases between the germline ends. The CDR3 sequence is 13 residues long. The CDR3: CASSYSLEYEQYV. Written as DNA, the CDR3 is TGTGCCAGCAGTTACTCGCTAGAATACGAGCAGTACGTC.

The rearrangement uses TRBV6-1 and TRBJ2-7, with a weak D call TRBD2 (6 bases). In germline, CDR1 is MNHNS, CDR2 SASEGT. This CDR3 is built from 14 residues. V was clipped by 3 bases and J by 2 bases, with 11 bases between them. CDR3 amino acids: CASSEASAAYEQYF. The CDR3 coding sequence is TGTGCCAGCAGTGAGGCTAGCGCTGCCTACGAGCAGTACTTC.

The rearrangement joins TRBV5-1 to TRBJ1-4, with a weak D call TRBD1 (5 bases). The V and J ends lost 0 bases and 3 bases respectively, with 12 bases between them. CDR1 is SGHRS and CDR2 is YFSETQ in the germline V gene. The CDR3 totals 16 residues. CDR3 nucleotide sequence: TGCGCCAGCAGCTTGGCCGGGGGTAGGGCTAATGAAAAACTGTTTTTT. Its translation: CASSLAGGRANEKLFF.